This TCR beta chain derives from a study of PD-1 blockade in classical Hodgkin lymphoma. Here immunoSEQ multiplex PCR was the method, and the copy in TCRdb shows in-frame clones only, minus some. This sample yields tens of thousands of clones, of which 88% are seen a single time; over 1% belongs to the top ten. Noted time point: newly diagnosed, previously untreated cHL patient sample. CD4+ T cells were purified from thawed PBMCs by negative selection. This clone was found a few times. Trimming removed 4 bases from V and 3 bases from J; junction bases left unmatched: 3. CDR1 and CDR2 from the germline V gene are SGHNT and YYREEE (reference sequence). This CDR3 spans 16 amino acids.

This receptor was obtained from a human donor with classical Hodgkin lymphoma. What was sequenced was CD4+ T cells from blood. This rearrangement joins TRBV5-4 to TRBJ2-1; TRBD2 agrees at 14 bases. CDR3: CASSRLAGGGYNEQFF. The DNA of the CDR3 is TGTGCCAGCAGCAGACTAGCGGGAGGGGGCTACAATGAGCAGTTCTTC.